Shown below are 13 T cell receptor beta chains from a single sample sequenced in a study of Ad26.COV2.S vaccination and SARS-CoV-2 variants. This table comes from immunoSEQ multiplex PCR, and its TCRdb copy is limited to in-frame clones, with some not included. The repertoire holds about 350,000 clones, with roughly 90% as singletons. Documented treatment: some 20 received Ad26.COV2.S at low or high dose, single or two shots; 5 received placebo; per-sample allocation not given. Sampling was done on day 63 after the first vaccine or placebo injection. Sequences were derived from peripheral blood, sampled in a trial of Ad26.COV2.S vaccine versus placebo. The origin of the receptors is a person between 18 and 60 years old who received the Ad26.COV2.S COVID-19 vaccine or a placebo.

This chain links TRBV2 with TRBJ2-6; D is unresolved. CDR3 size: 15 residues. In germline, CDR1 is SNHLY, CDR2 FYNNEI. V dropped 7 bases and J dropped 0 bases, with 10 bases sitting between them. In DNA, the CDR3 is TGTGCCAGCAATTCAGTCAGCTCTGGGGCCAACGTCCTGACTTTC. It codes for CASNSVSSGANVLTF. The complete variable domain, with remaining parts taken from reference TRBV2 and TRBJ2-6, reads EPEVTQTPSHQVTQMGQEVILRCVPISNHLYFYWYRQILGQKVEFLVSFYNNEISEKSEIFDDQFSVERPDGSNFTLKIRSTKLEDSAMYFCASNSVSSGANVLTFGAGSRLTVL.

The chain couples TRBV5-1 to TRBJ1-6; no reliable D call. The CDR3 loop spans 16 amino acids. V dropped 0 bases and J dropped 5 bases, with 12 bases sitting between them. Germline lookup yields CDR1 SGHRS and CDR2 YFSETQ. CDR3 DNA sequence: TGCGCCAGCAGCTTGGCTGGAACCGGTAATAATTCACCCCTCCACTTT. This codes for CASSLAGTGNNSPLHF.

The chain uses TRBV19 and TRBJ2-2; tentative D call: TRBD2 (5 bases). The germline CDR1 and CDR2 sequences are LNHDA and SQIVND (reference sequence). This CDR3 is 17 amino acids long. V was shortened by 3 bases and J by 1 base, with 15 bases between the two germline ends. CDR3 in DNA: TGTGCCAGTAGTATGAGTCCTTCGGGGTTGAACACCGGGGAGCTGTTTTTT. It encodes CASSMSPSGLNTGELFF.

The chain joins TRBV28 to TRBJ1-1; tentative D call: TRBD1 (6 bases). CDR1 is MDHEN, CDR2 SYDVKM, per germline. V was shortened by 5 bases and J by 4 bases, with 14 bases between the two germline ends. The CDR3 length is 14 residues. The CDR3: CASSPQGRVTEAFF. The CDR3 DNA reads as TGTGCCAGCAGTCCACAGGGTAGGGTCACTGAAGCTTTCTTT.

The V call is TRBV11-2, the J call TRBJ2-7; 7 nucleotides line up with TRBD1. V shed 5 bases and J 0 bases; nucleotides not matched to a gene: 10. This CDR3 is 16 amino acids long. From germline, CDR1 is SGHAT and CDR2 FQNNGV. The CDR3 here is CASSLERDSPSYEQYF. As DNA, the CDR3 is TGTGCCAGCAGCCTCGAGAGGGACAGTCCCTCCTACGAGCAGTACTTC. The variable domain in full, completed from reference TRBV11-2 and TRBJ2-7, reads EAGVAQSPRYKIIEKRQSVAFWCNPISGHATLYWYQQILGQGPKLLIQFQNNGVVDDSQLPKDRFSAERLKGVDSTLKIQPAKLEDSAVYLCASSLERDSPSYEQYFGPGTRLTVT.

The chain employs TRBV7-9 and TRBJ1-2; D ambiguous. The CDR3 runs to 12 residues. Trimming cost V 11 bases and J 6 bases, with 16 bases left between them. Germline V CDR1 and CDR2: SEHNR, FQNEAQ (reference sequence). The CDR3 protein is CAGGRAPDGYTF. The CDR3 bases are TGTGCCGGAGGCCGAGCACCGGATGGCTACACCTTC.

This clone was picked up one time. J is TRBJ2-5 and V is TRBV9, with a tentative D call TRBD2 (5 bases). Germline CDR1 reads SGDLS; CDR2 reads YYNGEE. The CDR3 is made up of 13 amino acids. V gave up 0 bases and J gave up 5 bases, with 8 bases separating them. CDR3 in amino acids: CASSVGGSETQYF. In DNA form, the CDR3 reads TGTGCCAGCAGCGTAGGAGGGTCGGAGACCCAGTACTTC.

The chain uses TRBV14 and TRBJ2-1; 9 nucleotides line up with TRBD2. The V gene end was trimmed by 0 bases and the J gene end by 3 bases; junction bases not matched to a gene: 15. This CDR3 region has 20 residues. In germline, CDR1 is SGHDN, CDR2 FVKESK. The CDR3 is CASSQDLRFSSGALYNEQFF. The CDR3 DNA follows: TGTGCCAGCAGCCAAGATCTACGGTTCTCTAGCGGGGCCCTCTACAATGAGCAGTTCTTC.

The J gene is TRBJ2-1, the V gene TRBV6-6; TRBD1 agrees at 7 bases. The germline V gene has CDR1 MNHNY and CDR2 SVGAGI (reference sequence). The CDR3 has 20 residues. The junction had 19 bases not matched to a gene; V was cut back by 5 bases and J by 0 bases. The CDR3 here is CASSRGMDRNLKSSYNEQFF. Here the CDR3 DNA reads TGTGCCAGCAGTCGAGGCATGGACAGGAATCTTAAGAGCTCCTACAATGAGCAGTTCTTC.

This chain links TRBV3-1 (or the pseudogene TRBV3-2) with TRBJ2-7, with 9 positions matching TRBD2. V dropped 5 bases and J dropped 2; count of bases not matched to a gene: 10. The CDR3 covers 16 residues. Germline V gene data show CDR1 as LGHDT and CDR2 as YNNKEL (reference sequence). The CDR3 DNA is TGTGCCAGCAGCTCCACAAGCGGGAGGAGCCCCTACGAGCAGTACTTC. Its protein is CASSSTSGRSPYEQYF.

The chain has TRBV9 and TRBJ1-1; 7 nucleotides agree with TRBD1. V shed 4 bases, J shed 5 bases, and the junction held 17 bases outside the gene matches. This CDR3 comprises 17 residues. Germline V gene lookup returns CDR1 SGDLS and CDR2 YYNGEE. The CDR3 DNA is TGTGCCAGCAGCCCCCATTACGGAAAGGGGGCTACAACTGAAGCTTTCTTT. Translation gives CASSPHYGKGATTEAFF.

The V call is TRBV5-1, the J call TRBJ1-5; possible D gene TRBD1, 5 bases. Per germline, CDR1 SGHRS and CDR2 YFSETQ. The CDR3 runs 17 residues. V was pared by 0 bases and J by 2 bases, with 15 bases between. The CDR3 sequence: CASSLEVVGGGNQPQHF. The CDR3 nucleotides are TGCGCCAGCAGCTTGGAGGTTGTCGGGGGTGGCAATCAGCCCCAGCATTTT.

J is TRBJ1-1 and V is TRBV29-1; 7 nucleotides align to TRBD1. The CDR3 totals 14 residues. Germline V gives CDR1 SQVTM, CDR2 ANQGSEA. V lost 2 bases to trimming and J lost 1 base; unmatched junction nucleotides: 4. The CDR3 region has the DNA TGCAGCGTTGAAAAGGGGGCGCGGAACACTGAAGCTTTCTTT. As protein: CSVEKGARNTEAFF.